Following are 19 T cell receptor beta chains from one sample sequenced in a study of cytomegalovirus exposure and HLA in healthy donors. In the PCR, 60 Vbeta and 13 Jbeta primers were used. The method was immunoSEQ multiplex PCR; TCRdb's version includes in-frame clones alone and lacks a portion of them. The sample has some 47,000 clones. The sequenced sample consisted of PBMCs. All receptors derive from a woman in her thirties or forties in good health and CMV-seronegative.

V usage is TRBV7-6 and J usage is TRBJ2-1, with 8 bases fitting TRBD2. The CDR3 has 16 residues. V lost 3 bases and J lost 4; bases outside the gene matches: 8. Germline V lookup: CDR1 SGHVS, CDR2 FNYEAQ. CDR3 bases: TGTGCCAGCAGCTTCGGCGGGGGGCGTGTTTACAATGAGCAGTTCTTC. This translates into CASSFGGGRVYNEQFF.

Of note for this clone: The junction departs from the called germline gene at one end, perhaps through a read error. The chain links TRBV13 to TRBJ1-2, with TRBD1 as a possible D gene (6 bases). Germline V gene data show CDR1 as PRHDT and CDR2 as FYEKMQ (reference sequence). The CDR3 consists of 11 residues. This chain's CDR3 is CASSNRANPSF. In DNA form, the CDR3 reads TGTGCCAGCAGTAACAGGGCGAACCCTTCCTTC.

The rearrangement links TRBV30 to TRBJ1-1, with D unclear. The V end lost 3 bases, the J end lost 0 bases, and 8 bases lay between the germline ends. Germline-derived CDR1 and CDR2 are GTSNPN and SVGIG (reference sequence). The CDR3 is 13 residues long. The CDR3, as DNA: TGTGCCTGGAGCCGTACATTGAACACTGAAGCTTTCTTT. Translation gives CAWSRTLNTEAFF. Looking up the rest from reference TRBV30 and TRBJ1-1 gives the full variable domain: SQTIHQWPATLVQPVGSPLSLECTVEGTSNPNLYWYRQAAGRGLQLLFYSVGIGQISSEVPQNLSASRPQDRQFILSSKKLLLSDSGFYLCAWSRTLNTEAFFGQGTRLTVV.

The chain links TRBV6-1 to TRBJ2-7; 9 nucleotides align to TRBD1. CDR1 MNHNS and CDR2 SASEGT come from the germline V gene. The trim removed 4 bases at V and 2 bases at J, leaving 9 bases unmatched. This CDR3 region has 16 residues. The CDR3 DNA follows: TGTGCCAGCAGTGGGTCTGGGGGACAGGGTCCCTACGAGCAGTACTTC. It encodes CASSGSGGQGPYEQYF.

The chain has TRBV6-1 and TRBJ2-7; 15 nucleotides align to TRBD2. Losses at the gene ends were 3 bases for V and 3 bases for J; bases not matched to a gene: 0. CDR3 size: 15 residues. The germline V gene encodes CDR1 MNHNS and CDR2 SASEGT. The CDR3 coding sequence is TGTGCCAGCAGTGAGGGACTAGCGGGAGGCTACGAGCAGTACTTC. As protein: CASSEGLAGGYEQYF.

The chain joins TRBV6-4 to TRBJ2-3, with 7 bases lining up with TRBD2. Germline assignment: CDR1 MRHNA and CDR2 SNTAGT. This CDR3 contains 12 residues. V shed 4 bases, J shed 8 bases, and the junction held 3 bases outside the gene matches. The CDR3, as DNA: TGTGCCAGCAGTGTGCCGGGAGGTACGCAGTATTTT. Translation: CASSVPGGTQYF.

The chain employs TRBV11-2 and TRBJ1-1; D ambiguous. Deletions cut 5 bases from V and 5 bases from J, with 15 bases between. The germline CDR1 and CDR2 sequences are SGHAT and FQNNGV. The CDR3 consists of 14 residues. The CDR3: CASSTSSGWTEAFF. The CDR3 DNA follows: TGTGCCAGCAGCACGTCTTCGGGGTGGACTGAAGCTTTCTTT.

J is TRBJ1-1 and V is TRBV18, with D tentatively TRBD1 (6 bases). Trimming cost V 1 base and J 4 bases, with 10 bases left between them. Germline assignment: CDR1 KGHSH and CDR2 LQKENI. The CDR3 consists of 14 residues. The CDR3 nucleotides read TGTGCCAGCTCACCACAGGGGGAGGGCACTGAAGCTTTCTTT. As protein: CASSPQGEGTEAFF.

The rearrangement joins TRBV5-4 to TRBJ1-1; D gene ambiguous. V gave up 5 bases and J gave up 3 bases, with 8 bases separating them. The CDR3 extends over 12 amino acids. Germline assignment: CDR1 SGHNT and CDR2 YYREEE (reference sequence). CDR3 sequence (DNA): TGTGCCAGCAGTGGCGGGGACACTGAAGCTTTCTTT. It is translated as CASSGGDTEAFF.

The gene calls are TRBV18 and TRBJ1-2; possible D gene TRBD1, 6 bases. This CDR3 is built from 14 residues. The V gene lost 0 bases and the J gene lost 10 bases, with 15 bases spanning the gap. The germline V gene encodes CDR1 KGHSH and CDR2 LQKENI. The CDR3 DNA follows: TGTGCCAGCTCACCACCCGCAGGGGCAACCTTCTACACCTTC. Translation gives CASSPPAGATFYTF.

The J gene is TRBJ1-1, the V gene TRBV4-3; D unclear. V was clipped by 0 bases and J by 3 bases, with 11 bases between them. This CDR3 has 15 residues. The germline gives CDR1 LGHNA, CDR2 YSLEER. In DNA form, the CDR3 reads TGCGCCAGCAGCCAAGATCTAATACGCCACACTGAAGCTTTCTTT. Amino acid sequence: CASSQDLIRHTEAFF.

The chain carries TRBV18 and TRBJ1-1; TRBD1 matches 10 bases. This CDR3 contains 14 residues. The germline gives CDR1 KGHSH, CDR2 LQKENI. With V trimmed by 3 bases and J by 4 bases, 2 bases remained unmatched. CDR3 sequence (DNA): TGTGCCAGCTCACCGGGGACAGGGGTCACTGAAGCTTTCTTT. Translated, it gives CASSPGTGVTEAFF.

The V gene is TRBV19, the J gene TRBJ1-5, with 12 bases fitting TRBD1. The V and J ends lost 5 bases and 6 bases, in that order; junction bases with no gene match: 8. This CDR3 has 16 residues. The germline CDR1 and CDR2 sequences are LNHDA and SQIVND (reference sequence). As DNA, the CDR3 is TGTGCCAGTAGTTCGAGACCGGGACAGGGGGCTCAGCCCCAGCATTTT. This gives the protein CASSSRPGQGAQPQHF.

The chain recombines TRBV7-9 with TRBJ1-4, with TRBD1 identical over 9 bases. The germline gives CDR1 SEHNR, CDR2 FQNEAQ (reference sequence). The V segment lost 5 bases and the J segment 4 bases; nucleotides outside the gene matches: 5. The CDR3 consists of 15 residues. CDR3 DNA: TGTGCCAGCAGCCTGGGACAGGGATATAATGAAAAACTGTTTTTT. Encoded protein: CASSLGQGYNEKLFF.

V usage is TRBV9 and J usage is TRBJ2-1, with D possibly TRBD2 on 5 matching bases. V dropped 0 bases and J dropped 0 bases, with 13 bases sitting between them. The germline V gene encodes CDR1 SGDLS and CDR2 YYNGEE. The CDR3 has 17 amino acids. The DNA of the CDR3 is TGTGCCAGCAGCGTAGTAGTCTTCCGGGACTCCTACAATGAGCAGTTCTTC. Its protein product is CASSVVVFRDSYNEQFF.

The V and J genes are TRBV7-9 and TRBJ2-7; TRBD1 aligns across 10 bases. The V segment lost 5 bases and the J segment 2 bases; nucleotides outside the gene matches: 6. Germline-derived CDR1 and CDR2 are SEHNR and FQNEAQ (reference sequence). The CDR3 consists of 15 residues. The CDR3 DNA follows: TGTGCCAGCAGCAGGGGACAGGGGAGCGCCTACGAGCAGTACTTC. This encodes CASSRGQGSAYEQYF.

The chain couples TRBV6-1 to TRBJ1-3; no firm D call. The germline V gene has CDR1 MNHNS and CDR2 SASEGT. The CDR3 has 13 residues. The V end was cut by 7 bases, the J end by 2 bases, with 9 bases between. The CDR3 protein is CASMRDTGNTIYF. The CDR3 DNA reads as TGTGCCAGCATGAGAGATACTGGAAACACCATATATTTT.

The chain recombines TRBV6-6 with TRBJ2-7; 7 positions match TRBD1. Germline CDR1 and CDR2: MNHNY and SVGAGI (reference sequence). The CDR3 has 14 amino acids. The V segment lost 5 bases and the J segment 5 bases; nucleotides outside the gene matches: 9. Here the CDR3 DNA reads TGTGCCAGCAGTACAGGGGAGATTTATAACGAGCAGTACTTC. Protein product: CASSTGEIYNEQYF.

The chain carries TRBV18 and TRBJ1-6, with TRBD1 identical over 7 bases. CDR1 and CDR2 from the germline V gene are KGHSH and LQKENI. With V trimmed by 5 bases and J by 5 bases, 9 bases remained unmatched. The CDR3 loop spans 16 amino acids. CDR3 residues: CASSRLGTDNNSPLHF. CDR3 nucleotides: TGTGCCAGCTCAAGACTTGGGACAGACAATAATTCACCCCTCCACTTT.